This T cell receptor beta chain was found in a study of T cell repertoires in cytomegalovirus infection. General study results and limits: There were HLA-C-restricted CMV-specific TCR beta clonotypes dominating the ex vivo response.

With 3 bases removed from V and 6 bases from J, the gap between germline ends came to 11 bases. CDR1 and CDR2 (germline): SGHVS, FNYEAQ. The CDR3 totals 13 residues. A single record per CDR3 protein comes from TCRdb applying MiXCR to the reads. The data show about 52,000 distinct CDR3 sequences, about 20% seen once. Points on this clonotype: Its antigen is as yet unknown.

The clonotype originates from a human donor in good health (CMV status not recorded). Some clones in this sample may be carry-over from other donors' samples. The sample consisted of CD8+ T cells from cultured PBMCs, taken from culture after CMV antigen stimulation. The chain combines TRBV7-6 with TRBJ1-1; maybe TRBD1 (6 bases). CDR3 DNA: TGTGCCAGCAGCTTGAACAGGGCCTCTGAAGCTTTCTTT. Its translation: CASSLNRASEAFF.